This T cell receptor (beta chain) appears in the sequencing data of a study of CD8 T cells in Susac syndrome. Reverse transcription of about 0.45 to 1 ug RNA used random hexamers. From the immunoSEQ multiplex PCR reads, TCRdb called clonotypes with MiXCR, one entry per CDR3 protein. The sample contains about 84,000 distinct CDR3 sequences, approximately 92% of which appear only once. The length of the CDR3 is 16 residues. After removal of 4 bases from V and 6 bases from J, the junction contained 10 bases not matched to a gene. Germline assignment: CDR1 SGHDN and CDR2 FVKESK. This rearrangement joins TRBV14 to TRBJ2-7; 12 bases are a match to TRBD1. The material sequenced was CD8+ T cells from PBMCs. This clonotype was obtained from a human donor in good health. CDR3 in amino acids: CASSPPGQGALSEQYF. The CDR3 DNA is TGTGCCAGCAGCCCCCCGGGACAGGGGGCGCTCTCCGAGCAGTACTTC.